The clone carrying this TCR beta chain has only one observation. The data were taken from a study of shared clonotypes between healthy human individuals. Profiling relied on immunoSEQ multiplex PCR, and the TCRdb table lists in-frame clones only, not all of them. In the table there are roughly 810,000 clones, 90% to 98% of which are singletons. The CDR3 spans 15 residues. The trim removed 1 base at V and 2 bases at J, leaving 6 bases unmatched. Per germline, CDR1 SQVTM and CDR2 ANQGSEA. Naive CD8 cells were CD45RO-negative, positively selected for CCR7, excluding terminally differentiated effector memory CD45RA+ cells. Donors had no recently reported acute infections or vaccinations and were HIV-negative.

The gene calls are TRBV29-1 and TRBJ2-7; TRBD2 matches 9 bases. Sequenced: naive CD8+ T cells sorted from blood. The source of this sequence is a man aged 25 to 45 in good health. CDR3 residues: CSVEALPSGTYEQYF. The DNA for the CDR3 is TGCAGCGTTGAAGCCCTTCCTAGCGGGACCTACGAGCAGTACTTC.